These 4 T cell receptor beta chains were all obtained from the same sample, sequenced in a study of blood T cell repertoires in COVID-19. Libraries were prepared by immunoSEQ multiplex PCR; TCRdb keeps only in-frame clonotypes and omits some of them. Of roughly 380,000 clones detected, about 88% appear once; the ten largest clones hold over 1%. Sequencing was performed on PBMCs or T cells enriched from blood (not recorded which). These receptors were taken from a woman under 40 who had been exposed to COVID-19.

CDR3 sequence (DNA): TGTGCCACCAGCAGACCAGAAGACGCTAGGGGCTACACCTTC. Translation gives CATSRPEDARGYTF. This sequence joins TRBV15 and TRBJ1-2; no clear D gene. The CDR3 runs to 14 residues. V lost 2 bases and J lost 8, with 15 bases in between. Germline loops: CDR1 LNHNV, CDR2 YYDKDF (reference sequence).

The CDR3 DNA follows: TGTGCCAGCAGCCCTAGGACAGGAACTAACTATGGCTACACCTTC. Translation gives CASSPRTGTNYGYTF. This sequence joins TRBV27 and TRBJ1-2, with 7 bases aligning to TRBD1. The germline V gene has CDR1 MNHEY and CDR2 SMNVEV (reference sequence). CDR3 length: 15 residues. V shed 6 bases and J 0 bases; nucleotides not matched to a gene: 7.

This clone was observed a handful of times. The chain links TRBV7-9 to TRBJ1-6; D call uncertain. The V end lost 1 base, the J end lost 8 bases, and 3 bases lay between the germline ends. This CDR3 contains 12 residues. Germline CDR1 and CDR2: SEHNR and FQNEAQ (reference sequence). Here the CDR3 DNA reads TGTGCCAGCAGCTTAGTAGATTCACCCCTCCACTTT. Protein sequence: CASSLVDSPLHF.

Worth noting for this clone: Other nucleotide sequences from this sample produce the same CDR3. The V gene is TRBV7-9, the J gene TRBJ2-7; 10 positions agree with TRBD2. There are 15 residues in the CDR3. Trimming at V came to 2 bases and at J to 7 bases, leaving 8 bases not matched to a gene. CDR1 is SEHNR, CDR2 FQNEAQ, per germline (reference sequence). In DNA form, the CDR3 reads TGTGCCAGCAGCTTATGGCTAGCGGGAGTGGGAGAGCAGTACTTC. Translated: CASSLWLAGVGEQYF. Supplemented by reference TRBV7-9 and TRBJ2-7, the full variable domain reads DTGVSQNPRHKITKRGQNVTFRCDPISEHNRLYWYRQTLGQGPEFLTYFQNEAQLEKSRLLSDRFSAERPKGSFSTLEIQRTEQGDSAMYLCASSLWLAGVGEQYFGPGTRLTVT.